Below, one T cell receptor beta chain is given with its context. Its antigen is unknown. The CDR3 has 14 amino acids. Germline CDR1 SGHAT, CDR2 FQNNGV. V lost 8 bases, J lost 4 bases, and 17 bases lay in between. Amplification targeted TCR beta CDR3 regions from RNA transcripts. HTBI primers drove first-round RT-PCR of the TCR CDR3. TCRdb reprocessed the multiplex PCR reads via MiXCR and lists one record per CDR3 protein. The data contain fewer than 400,000 distinct CDR3 sequences, more than 20% of them seen just once; the ten biggest clones take up over 70%. This sample is drawn from a study of T cells in Graves' hyperthyroidism and ophthalmopathy. Study results and limitations: Ophthalmopathy stood apart from stable hyperthyroidism in a 13 V-J model. The model's output predicted ophthalmopathy at a median of roughly 6 months prior to onset.

The chain uses TRBV11-2 and TRBJ2-5; perhaps TRBD2 as D (5 bases). Input material: blood. This TCR was sampled from a man between 50 and 59 years old with Graves' hyperthyroidism. CDR3 nucleotide sequence: TGTGCCAGCTCCAAATGGAGCGGTGGAGAGACCCAGTACTTC. Translated, it gives CASSKWSGGETQYF. Full variable domain (missing parts from reference TRBV11-2 and TRBJ2-5): EAGVAQSPRYKIIEKRQSVAFWCNPISGHATLYWYQQILGQGPKLLIQFQNNGVVDDSQLPKDRFSAERLKGVDSTLKIQPAKLEDSAVYLCASSKWSGGETQYFGPGTRLLVL.